This TCR beta chain was sequenced during a study of blood T cell repertoires in COVID-19. Participants' own reports of clinical history determined their cohort assignment. Sequencing was performed with immunoSEQ multiplex PCR; in TCRdb, only in-frame clones are kept and a portion is missing. The sample records 340,000 or so clones, approximately 83% being singletons. In germline, CDR1 is KGHSH, CDR2 LQKENI. The CDR3 has 14 residues. The ends were cut back, 2 bases at V and 1 base at J, with 5 bases in the middle. The sequence derives from a woman between 40 and 50 years old with acute COVID-19. Source material: PBMCs or T cells enriched from blood (not recorded which). The chain employs TRBV18 and TRBJ2-2; no clear D. CDR3 region: CASSPNKNTGELFF. The CDR3 bases are TGTGCCAGCTCACCAAACAAGAACACCGGGGAGCTGTTTTTT.